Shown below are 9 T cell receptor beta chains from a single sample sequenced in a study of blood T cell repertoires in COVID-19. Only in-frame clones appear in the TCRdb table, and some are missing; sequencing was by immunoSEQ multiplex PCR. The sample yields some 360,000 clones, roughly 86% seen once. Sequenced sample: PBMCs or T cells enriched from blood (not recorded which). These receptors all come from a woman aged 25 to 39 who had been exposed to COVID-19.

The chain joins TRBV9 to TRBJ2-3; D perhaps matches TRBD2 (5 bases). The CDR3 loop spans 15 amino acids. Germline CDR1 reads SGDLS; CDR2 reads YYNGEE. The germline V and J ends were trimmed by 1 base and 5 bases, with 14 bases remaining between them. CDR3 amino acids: CASSVTARTGDTQYF. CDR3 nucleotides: TGTGCCAGCAGCGTAACTGCCCGGACTGGAGATACGCAGTATTTT.

CDR3 sequence: CASGQGLNSPLHF. The CDR3 region has the DNA TGTGCCAGCGGACAGGGGCTAAATTCACCCCTCCACTTT. The chain employs TRBV27 and TRBJ1-6, with 9 bases lining up with TRBD1. The CDR3 has 13 amino acids. The trim removed 8 bases at V and 7 bases at J, leaving 3 bases unmatched. The germline CDR1 and CDR2 sequences are MNHEY and SMNVEV (reference sequence).

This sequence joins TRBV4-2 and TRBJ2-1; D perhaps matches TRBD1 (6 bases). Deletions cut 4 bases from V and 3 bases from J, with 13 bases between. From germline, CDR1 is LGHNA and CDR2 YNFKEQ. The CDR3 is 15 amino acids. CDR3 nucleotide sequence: TGTGCCAGCAGCCCCCACAGGGTCAACTACAATGAGCAGTTCTTC. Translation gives CASSPHRVNYNEQFF.

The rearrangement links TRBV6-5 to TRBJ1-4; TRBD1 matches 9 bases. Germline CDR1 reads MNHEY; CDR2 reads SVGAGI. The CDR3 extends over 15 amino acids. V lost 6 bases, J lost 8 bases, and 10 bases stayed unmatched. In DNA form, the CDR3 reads TGTGCCAGCAGCACAAGCGGGACAGGGCGAGAAAAACTGTTTTTT. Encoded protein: CASSTSGTGREKLFF.

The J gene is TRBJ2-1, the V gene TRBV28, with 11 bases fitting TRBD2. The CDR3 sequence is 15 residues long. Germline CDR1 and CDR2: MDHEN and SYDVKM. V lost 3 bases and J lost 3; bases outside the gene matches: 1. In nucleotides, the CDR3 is TGTGCCAGCAGTTTTACTAGCGGGAGCTACAATGAGCAGTTCTTC. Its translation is CASSFTSGSYNEQFF.

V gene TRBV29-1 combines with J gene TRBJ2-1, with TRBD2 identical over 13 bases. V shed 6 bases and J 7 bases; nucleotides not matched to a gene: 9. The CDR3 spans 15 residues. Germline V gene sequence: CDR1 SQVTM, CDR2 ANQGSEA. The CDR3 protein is CSVQSLAGGGNEQFF. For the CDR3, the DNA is TGCAGCGTCCAATCACTAGCGGGAGGGGGGAATGAGCAGTTCTTC.

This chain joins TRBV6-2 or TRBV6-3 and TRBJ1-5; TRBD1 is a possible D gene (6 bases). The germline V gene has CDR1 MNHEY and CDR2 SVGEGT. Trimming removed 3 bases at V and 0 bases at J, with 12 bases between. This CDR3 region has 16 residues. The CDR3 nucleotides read TGTGCCAGCAGTTATCTGGGCAGGGGTAGCAATCAGCCCCAGCATTTT. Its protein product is CASSYLGRGSNQPQHF.

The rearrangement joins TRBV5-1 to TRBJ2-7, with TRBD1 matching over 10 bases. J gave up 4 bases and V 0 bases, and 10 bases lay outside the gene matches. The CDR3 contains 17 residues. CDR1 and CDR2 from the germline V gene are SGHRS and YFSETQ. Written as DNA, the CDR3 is TGCGCCAGCAGCTTGGCCCTTGGCGGGACAGGGGAATACGAGCAGTACTTC. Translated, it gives CASSLALGGTGEYEQYF.

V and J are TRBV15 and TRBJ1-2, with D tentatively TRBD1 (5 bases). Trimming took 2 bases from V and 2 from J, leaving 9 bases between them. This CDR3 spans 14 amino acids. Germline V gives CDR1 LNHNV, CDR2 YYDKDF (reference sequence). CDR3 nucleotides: TGTGCCACCAGCAGATCCAGGGCGAACTATGGCTACACCTTC. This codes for CATSRSRANYGYTF.